Listed below are T cell receptor beta chains from one sample, sequenced in a study of a mutant IDH1 vaccine in newly diagnosed glioma. Sequencing was performed with immunoSEQ multiplex PCR; in TCRdb, only in-frame clones are kept and a portion is missing. This sample has some 33,000 clones, with 56% found just once. These receptors are not linked to any known antigen. The sample in question was PBMCs, obtained from a glioma patient whose treatment included an IDH1 peptide vaccine. The receptors derive from a woman aged 18-29 years with glioma. CDR3s include the opening cysteine and the closing phenylalanine or tryptophan. Each record gives: CDR3 DNA, CDR3 protein, clone size, CDR3 length, J gene, V gene, D gene. The D gene is left open where the match is weak. Clone size appears in some rows only: once, few, many, or a class for an expanded clone.

CDR3nt: TGCGCCAGCAGCGCAAGAGGGGACCCGGGGGACGAGCAGTACTTC
CDR3aa: CASSARGDPGDEQYF
abundance: -
len: 15
j_gene: TRBJ2-7
v_gene: TRBV5-1
d_gene: -

CDR3nt: TGTGCCAGCAGCTTGGGGGAGGGGGCCAGCCTTTGGTTTTTT
CDR3aa: CASSLGEGASLWFF
abundance: -
len: 14
j_gene: TRBJ1-4
v_gene: TRBV5-6
d_gene: TRBD1

CDR3nt: TGTGCCAGTAGCATACTGGGACCACAACGACCCGGGGAGCTGTTTTTT
CDR3aa: CASSILGPQRPGELFF
abundance: once
len: 16
j_gene: TRBJ2-2
v_gene: TRBV19
d_gene: -

CDR3nt: TGTGCCAGTAAGAGATTTGTGGGGACGGCGAACACTGAAGCTTTCTTT
CDR3aa: CASKRFVGTANTEAFF
abundance: few
len: 16
j_gene: TRBJ1-1
v_gene: TRBV19
d_gene: -

CDR3nt: TGTGCCAGCAGCTTTTTAGCGGGGGGGCCCTCCTACGAGCAGTACTTC
CDR3aa: CASSFLAGGPSYEQYF
abundance: -
len: 16
j_gene: TRBJ2-7
v_gene: TRBV11-1
d_gene: TRBD2

CDR3nt: TGTGCCAGCAGTATGACAGGATATAATGAAAAACTGTTTTTT
CDR3aa: CASSMTGYNEKLFF
abundance: -
len: 14
j_gene: TRBJ1-4
v_gene: TRBV28
d_gene: -

CDR3nt: TGTGCCTGGAGTGTAAATTCCCCGCCGGATACGCAGTATTTT
CDR3aa: CAWSVNSPPDTQYF
abundance: once
len: 14
j_gene: TRBJ2-3
v_gene: TRBV30
d_gene: -

CDR3nt: TGTGCCTGGAAGGTCTGGGGGTACGATGAGCAGTTCTTC
CDR3aa: CAWKVWGYDEQFF
abundance: once
len: 13
j_gene: TRBJ2-1
v_gene: TRBV30
d_gene: -

CDR3nt: TGCGCCAGCAGCTCAGAAGGGACCGCCCTTTTCACAGATACGCAGTATTTT
CDR3aa: CASSSEGTALFTDTQYF
abundance: -
len: 17
j_gene: TRBJ2-3
v_gene: TRBV5-1
d_gene: -

CDR3nt: TGTGCCATCACTGAGGGGCCCACCGGGGAGCTGTTTTTT
CDR3aa: CAITEGPTGELFF
abundance: -
len: 13
j_gene: TRBJ2-2
v_gene: TRBV10-3
d_gene: -

CDR3nt: TGTGCCAGCAGTTTCGTGCAGGGTCCCATCGGGTCACCCCTCCACTTT
CDR3aa: CASSFVQGPIGSPLHF
abundance: -
len: 16
j_gene: TRBJ1-6
v_gene: TRBV27
d_gene: -

CDR3nt: TGTGCCAGTAGTATAGGAGGACAGGGAGCTCGTGGCTACACCTTC
CDR3aa: CASSIGGQGARGYTF
abundance: -
len: 15
j_gene: TRBJ1-2
v_gene: TRBV19
d_gene: TRBD1

CDR3nt: TGTGCCAGTAGTCTTAGCGGGAGGTCTGAGACCCAGTACTTC
CDR3aa: CASSLSGRSETQYF
abundance: -
len: 14
j_gene: TRBJ2-5
v_gene: TRBV19
d_gene: TRBD2

CDR3nt: TGTGCCAGCAGCTTACCATCCACAACTAATGAAAAACTGTTTTTT
CDR3aa: CASSLPSTTNEKLFF
abundance: -
len: 15
j_gene: TRBJ1-4
v_gene: TRBV7-9
d_gene: -

CDR3nt: TGTGCCAGCAGAGCCCAGAACCACCCCCAGGAGACCCAGTACTTC
CDR3aa: CASRAQNHPQETQYF
abundance: -
len: 15
j_gene: TRBJ2-5
v_gene: TRBV27
d_gene: -

CDR3nt: TGTGCCAGCAGCCCTCAGACAGGGTCTGGCTACACCTTC
CDR3aa: CASSPQTGSGYTF
abundance: -
len: 13
j_gene: TRBJ1-2
v_gene: TRBV7-6
d_gene: TRBD1

CDR3nt: TGTGCCAGCAGCGGACTAGCGGGAGGGGGCAATGAGCAGTTCTTC
CDR3aa: CASSGLAGGGNEQFF
abundance: medium-sized
len: 15
j_gene: TRBJ2-1
v_gene: TRBV7-3
d_gene: TRBD2

CDR3nt: TGTGCCAGCAGCCCTCGGGACAGAGAAGCAGATACGCAGTATTTT
CDR3aa: CASSPRDREADTQYF
abundance: -
len: 15
j_gene: TRBJ2-3
v_gene: TRBV7-6
d_gene: TRBD1

CDR3nt: TGTGCCAGCGGGCGGACAACCGAATACGAGCAGTACTTC
CDR3aa: CASGRTTEYEQYF
abundance: few
len: 13
j_gene: TRBJ2-7
v_gene: TRBV6-6
d_gene: -

CDR3nt: TGTGCCAGCAAGGCAGGGGTAGGCGACACCGGGGAGCTGTTTTTT
CDR3aa: CASKAGVGDTGELFF
abundance: -
len: 15
j_gene: TRBJ2-2
v_gene: TRBV2
d_gene: -

CDR3nt: TGTGCCAGTAGTATCGGTTCAGGGAGGAATGAGCAGTTCTTC
CDR3aa: CASSIGSGRNEQFF
abundance: -
len: 14
j_gene: TRBJ2-1
v_gene: TRBV19
d_gene: -

CDR3nt: TGTGCCATCAGTGAGGACGCTAACTATGGCTACACCTTC
CDR3aa: CAISEDANYGYTF
abundance: -
len: 13
j_gene: TRBJ1-2
v_gene: TRBV10-3
d_gene: -